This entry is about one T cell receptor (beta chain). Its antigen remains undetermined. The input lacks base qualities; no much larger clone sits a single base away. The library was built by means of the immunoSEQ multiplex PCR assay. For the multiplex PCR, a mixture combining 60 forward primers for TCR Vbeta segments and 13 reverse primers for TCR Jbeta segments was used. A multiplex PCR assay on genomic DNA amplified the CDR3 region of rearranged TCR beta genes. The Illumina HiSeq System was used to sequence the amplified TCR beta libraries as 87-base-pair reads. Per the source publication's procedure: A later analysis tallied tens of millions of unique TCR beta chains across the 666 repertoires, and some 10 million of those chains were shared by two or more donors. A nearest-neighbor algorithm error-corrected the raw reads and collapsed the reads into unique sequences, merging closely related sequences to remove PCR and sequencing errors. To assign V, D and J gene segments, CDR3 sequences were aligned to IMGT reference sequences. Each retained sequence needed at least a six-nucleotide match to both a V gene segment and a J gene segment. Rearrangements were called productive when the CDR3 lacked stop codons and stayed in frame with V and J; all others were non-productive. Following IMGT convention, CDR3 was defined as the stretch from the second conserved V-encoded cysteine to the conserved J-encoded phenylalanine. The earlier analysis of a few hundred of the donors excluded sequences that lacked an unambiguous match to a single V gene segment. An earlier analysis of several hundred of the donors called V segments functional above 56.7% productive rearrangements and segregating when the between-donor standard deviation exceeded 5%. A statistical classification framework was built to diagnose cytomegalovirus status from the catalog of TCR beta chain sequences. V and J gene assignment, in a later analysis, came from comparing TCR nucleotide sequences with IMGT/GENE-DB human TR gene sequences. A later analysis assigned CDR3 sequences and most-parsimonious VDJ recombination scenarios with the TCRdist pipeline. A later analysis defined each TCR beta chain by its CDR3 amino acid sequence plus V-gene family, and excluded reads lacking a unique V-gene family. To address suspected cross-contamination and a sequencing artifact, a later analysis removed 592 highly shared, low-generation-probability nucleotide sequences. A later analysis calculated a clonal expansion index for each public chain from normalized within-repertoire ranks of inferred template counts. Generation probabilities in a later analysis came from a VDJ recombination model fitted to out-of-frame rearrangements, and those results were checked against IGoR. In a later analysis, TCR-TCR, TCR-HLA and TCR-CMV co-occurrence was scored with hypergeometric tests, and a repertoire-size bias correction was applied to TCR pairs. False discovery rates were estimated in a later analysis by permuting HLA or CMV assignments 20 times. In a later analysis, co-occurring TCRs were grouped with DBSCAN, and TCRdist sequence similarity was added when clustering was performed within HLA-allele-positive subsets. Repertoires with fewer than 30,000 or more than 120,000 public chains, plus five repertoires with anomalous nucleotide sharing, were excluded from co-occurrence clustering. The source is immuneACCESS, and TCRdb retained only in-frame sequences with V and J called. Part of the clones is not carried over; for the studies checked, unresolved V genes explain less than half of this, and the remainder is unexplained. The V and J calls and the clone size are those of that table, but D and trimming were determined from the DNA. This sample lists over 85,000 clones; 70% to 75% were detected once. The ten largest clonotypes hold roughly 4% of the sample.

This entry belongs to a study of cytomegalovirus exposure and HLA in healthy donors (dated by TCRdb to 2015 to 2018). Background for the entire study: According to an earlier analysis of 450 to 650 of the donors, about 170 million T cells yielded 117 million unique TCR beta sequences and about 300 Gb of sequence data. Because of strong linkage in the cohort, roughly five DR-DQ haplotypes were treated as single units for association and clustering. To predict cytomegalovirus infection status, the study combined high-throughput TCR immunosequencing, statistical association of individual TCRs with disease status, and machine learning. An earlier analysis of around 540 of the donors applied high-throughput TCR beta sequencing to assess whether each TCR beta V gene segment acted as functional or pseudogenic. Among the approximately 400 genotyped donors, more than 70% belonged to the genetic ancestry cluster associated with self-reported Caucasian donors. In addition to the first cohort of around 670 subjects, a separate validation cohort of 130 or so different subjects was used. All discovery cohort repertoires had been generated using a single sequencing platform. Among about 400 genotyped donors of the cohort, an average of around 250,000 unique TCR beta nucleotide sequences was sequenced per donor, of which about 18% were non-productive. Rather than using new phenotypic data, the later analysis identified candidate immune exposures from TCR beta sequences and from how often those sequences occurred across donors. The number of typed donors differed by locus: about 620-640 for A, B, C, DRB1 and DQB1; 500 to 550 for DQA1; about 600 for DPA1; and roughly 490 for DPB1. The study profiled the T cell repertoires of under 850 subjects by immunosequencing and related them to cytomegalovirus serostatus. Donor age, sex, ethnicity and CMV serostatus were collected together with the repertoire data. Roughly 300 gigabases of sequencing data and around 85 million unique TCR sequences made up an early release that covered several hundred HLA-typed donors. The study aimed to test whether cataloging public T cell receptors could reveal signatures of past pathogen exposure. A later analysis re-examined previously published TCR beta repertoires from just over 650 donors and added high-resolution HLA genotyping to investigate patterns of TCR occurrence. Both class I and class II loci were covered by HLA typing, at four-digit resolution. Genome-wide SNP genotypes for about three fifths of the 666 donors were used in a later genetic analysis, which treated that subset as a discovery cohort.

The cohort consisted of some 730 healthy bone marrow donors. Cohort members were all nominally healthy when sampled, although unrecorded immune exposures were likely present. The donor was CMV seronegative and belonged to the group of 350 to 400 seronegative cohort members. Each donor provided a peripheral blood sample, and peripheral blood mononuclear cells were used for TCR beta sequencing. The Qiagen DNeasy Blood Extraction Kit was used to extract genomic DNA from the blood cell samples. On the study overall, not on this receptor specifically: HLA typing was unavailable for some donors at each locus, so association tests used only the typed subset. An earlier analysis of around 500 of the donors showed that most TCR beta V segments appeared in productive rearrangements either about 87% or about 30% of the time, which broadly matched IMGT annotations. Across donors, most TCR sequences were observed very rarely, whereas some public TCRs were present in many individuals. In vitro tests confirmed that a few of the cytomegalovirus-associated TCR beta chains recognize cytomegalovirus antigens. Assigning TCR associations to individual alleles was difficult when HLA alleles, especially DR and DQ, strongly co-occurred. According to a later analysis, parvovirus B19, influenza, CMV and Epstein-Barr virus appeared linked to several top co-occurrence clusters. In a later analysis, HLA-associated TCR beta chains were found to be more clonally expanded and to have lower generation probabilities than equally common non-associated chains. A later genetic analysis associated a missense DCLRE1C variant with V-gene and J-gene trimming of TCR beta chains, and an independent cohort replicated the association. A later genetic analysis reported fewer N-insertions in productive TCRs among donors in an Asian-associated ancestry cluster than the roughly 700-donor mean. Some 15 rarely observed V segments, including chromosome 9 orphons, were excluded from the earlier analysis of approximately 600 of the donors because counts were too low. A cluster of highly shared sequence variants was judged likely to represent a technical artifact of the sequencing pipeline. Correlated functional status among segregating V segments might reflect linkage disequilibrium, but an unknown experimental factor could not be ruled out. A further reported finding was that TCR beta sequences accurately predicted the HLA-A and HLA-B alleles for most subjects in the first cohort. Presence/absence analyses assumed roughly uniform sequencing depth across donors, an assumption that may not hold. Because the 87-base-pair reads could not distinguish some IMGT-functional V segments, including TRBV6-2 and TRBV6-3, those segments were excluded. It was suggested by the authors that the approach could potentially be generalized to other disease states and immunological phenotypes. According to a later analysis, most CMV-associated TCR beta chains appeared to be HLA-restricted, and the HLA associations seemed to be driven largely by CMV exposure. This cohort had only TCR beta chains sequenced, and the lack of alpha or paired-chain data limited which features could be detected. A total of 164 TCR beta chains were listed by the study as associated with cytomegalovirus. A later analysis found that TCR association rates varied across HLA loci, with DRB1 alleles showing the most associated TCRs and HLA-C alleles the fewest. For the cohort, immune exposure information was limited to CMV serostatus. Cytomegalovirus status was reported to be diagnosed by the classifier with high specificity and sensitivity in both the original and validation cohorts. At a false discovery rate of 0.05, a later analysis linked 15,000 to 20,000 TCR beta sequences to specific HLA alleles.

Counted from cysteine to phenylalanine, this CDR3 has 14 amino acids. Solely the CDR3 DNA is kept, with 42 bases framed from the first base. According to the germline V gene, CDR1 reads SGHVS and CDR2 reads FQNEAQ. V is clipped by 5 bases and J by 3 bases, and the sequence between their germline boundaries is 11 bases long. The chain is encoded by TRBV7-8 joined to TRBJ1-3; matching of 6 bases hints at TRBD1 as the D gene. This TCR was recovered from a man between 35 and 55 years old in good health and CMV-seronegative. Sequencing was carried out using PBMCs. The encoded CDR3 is CASSLRGIGNTIYF. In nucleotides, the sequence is TGTGCCAGCAGCCTCAGGGGAATTGGAAACACCATATATTTT.